Here is one TCR beta chain with its context. This sample was included in a study of blood T cell repertoires in COVID-19. Study-level information: Nucleic acid was either cDNA or gDNA, and it came from T cells, B-cell-depleted T cells, or PBMCs.

Seattle enrolled patients during active infection and tracked them longitudinally. J was trimmed by 5 bases and V by 8 bases; bases with no gene match: 4. Germline lookup yields CDR1 LNHDA and CDR2 SQIVND (reference sequence). This CDR3 comprises 14 residues. Profiling relied on immunoSEQ multiplex PCR, and the TCRdb table lists in-frame clones only, not all of them. The table has about 150,000 clones, around 83% seen once. The clonotype comes from a woman aged 60-75 years with COVID-19, enrolled during active disease. Sample: peripheral blood. The chain couples TRBV19 to TRBJ2-2; 11 nucleotides align to TRBD2. This CDR3 reads CASSGLAETGELFF. For the CDR3, the DNA is TGTGCCAGTTCGGGACTAGCGGAGACCGGGGAGCTGTTTTTT.